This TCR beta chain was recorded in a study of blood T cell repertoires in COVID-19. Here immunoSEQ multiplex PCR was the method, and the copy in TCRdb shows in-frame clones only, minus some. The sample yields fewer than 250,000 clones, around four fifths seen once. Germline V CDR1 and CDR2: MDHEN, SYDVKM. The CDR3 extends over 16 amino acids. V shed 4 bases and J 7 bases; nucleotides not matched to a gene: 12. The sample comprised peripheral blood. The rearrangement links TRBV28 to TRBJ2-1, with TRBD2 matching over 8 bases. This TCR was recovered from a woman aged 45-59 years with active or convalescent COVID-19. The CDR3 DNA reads TGTGCCAGCAGTTCCCAGGGACTAGGGCAGTGGAATGAGCAGTTCTTC. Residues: CASSSQGLGQWNEQFF.